These T cell receptor beta chains were read from a single sample in a study of shared T cell receptors in the human thymus. Profiled with immunoSEQ multiplex PCR; TCRdb holds only in-frame clones, not every one. Of 640,000 or so clones listed, over 75% are singletons. The same sample was also studied in work on human thymus T cells.

Sequencing used thymocytes. These receptors were obtained from a boy less than two years old with a congenital heart defect. The conserved cysteine and the conserved F or W are not part of the CDR3 here. The order of the fields is clone size, V gene, J gene, CDR3 protein. Size is stated for part of the rows, as once, few or many counts, or as a class when the clone is expanded.

>.|TRBV25-1|TRBJ2-7
ASSESGREGDPYEQY
>.|TRBV10-3|TRBJ2-5
AISEPLQETQY
>.|TRBV11-2|TRBJ2-5
ASSPFAGTGQETQY
>.|TRBV30|TRBJ1-1
DDPGGELNTEAF
>.|TRBV14|TRBJ1-4
ASSQVRGEKLF
>.|TRBV7-2|TRBJ1-2
ASSVGQFYGYT
>.|TRBV15|TRBJ1-2
ATSRWTGGGYT
>.|TRBV19|TRBJ2-1
ASSKPSESYNEQF
>.|TRBV29-1|TRBJ2-7
SVSDSPDEQY
>.|TRBV2|TRBJ2-7
ASNDRGTYEQY
>.|TRBV7-3|TRBJ1-1
ASSLTPWGDTEAF
>.|TRBV5-6|TRBJ2-7
ASSLWTGAYEQY
>.|TRBV14|TRBJ2-3
ASSQDPTREPTDTQY
>.|TRBV4-3|TRBJ1-4
ASSRDPGQALGNEKLF
>.|TRBV28|TRBJ2-7
ASSYRSSYEQY
>.|TRBV28|TRBJ2-1
ASSPGQGIAYNEQF
>.|TRBV4-3|TRBJ2-2
ASRLDTGELF
>.|TRBV7-2|TRBJ2-7
ASSQSWLDEQY
>.|TRBV4-1|TRBJ2-1
ASSQDRASGRPNEQF
>.|TRBV25-1|TRBJ2-3
ASSESRGGLTDTQY
>.|TRBV4-3|TRBJ1-4
ASSQDNYRETTNEKLF
>few|TRBV7-9|TRBJ1-4
ASSLIYAGPWATNEKLF
>.|TRBV5-1|TRBJ2-3
ASSLGLAGLEDTQY
>.|TRBV11-2|TRBJ2-7
ASSTRDSWDYEQY
>.|TRBV28|TRBJ2-2
ASSGPVTGELF
>few|TRBV27|TRBJ2-5
ASSSTGRAQETQY
>.|TRBV6-1|TRBJ1-4
ASSARGRVREKLF
>.|TRBV6-1|TRBJ2-2
ASSEASGRLRELF
>.|TRBV10-2|TRBJ1-3
ASSESRGSSGNTIY
>.|TRBV5-5|TRBJ2-2
ASSLRSGTGELF
>.|TRBV25-1|TRBJ1-1
ASSEYPRVENTEAF
>.|TRBV2|TRBJ2-3
ASFGRGLATDTQY
>once|TRBV18|TRBJ2-5
ASSPEQETQY
>.|TRBV28|TRBJ1-1
ASSLAGEHTEAF
>.|TRBV27|TRBJ2-5
ASSTLTGQETQY
>once|TRBV11-2|TRBJ1-2
ASSPPGQGGQAGYGYT
>.|TRBV7-8|TRBJ2-2
ASSQRGLPSLYTGELF